These 23 T cell receptor beta chains came from one sample sequenced in a study of blood T cell repertoires in COVID-19. Sequenced by immunoSEQ multiplex PCR; TCRdb stores in-frame clones only, minus some. The sample has more than 150,000 clones, more than 70% seen once. Specimen: peripheral blood. These receptors came from a man aged 40-55 years with active or convalescent COVID-19.

CDR3 coding DNA: TGTGCCAGCAGCTCTCAGGGGGCGGGCTCCTACGAGCAGTACTTC. It codes for CASSSQGAGSYEQYF. V and J are TRBV7-2 and TRBJ2-7; TRBD1 aligns across 8 bases. With V trimmed by 4 bases and J by 0 bases, 5 bases remained unmatched. CDR1 is SGHTA and CDR2 is FQGNSA in the germline V gene. The CDR3 totals 15 residues.

This chain connects TRBV30 to TRBJ2-7, with a tentative D call TRBD2 (6 bases). The V gene's germline CDR1 is GTSNPN and CDR2 SVGIG (reference sequence). Trimming removed 8 bases from V and 2 bases from J, with 16 bases in between. This CDR3 spans 13 amino acids. CDR3 loop: CASTRRGPYEQYF. CDR3 coding DNA: TGTGCCAGCACCAGGAGGGGCCCCTACGAGCAGTACTTC. Full variable domain (missing parts from reference TRBV30 and TRBJ2-7): SQTIHQWPATLVQPVGSPLSLECTVEGTSNPNLYWYRQAAGRGLQLLFYSVGIGQISSEVPQNLSASRPQDRQFILSSKKLLLSDSGFYLCASTRRGPYEQYFGPGTRLTVT.

The chain couples TRBV2 to TRBJ1-2, with D unclear. This CDR3 has 12 residues. Deletions cut 3 bases from V and 8 bases from J, with 10 bases between. Per germline, CDR1 SNHLY and CDR2 FYNNEI. The CDR3 is CASSDGLLGYTF. CDR3 sequence (DNA): TGTGCCAGCAGTGATGGCCTCCTGGGCTACACCTTC.

Only one count was recorded for this clone. This rearrangement joins TRBV19 to TRBJ2-3; D not certain. CDR3 length: 14 residues. V was shortened by 3 bases and J by 2 bases, with 9 bases between the two germline ends. Germline V lookup: CDR1 LNHDA, CDR2 SQIVND (reference sequence). The CDR3 sequence: CASSMQIFTDTQYF. Here the CDR3 DNA reads TGTGCCAGTAGTATGCAGATTTTCACAGATACGCAGTATTTT. Together with reference TRBV19 and TRBJ2-3, the CDR3 gives the full variable domain: DGGITQSPKYLFRKEGQNVTLSCEQNLNHDAMYWYRQDPGQGLRLIYYSQIVNDFQKGDIAEGYSVSREKKESFPLTVTSAQKNPTAFYLCASSMQIFTDTQYFGPGTRLTVL.

V is TRBV19 and J is TRBJ1-2; 9 bases are shared with TRBD1. Trimming at V came to 4 bases and at J to 3 bases, leaving 9 bases not matched to a gene. Germline values: CDR1 LNHDA, CDR2 SQIVND (reference sequence). The CDR3 consists of 16 residues. The CDR3 nucleotides read TGTGCCAGTAGTACAAGCACAGGGGGCCAAGACTATGGCTACACCTTC. It translates to CASSTSTGGQDYGYTF. The variable domain in full, with the rest retrieved from reference TRBV19 and TRBJ1-2, is DGGITQSPKYLFRKEGQNVTLSCEQNLNHDAMYWYRQDPGQGLRLIYYSQIVNDFQKGDIAEGYSVSREKKESFPLTVTSAQKNPTAFYLCASSTSTGGQDYGYTFGSGTRLTVV.

The V and J genes are TRBV5-1 and TRBJ2-7, with 14 bases lining up with TRBD2. V dropped 5 bases and J dropped 6; count of bases not matched to a gene: 7. This CDR3 has 15 residues. Per the germline V gene, CDR1 is SGHRS and CDR2 is YFSETQ. Here the CDR3 reads CASRSMGLAGAEQYF. The CDR3 DNA follows: TGCGCCAGCAGAAGCATGGGACTAGCGGGAGCCGAGCAGTACTTC. Full variable domain (remainder filled in from reference TRBV5-1 and TRBJ2-7): KAGVTQTPRYLIKTRGQQVTLSCSPISGHRSVSWYQQTPGQGLQFLFEYFSETQRNKGNFPGRFSGRQFSNSRSEMNVSTLELGDSALYLCASRSMGLAGAEQYFGPGTRLTVT.

This chain joins TRBV7-9 and TRBJ2-7; D might be TRBD2 (5 bases). Germline lookup yields CDR1 SEHNR and CDR2 FQNEAQ (reference sequence). The CDR3 has 14 amino acids. The V gene lost 4 bases and the J gene lost 4 bases, with 14 bases spanning the gap. CDR3 residues: CASSSLPTGYEQYF. In DNA form, the CDR3 reads TGTGCCAGCAGCTCCCTGCCAACGGGGTACGAGCAGTACTTC.

A remark on this clone: Other DNA sequences from this sample encode an identical CDR3 as well. The rearrangement links TRBV5-1 to TRBJ2-2; 10 bases match TRBD1. Trimming took 4 bases from V and 3 from J; bases not matched to a gene: 3. CDR1 is SGHRS and CDR2 is YFSETQ in the germline V gene. The CDR3 spans 15 residues. The CDR3 here is CASSRDRGDTGELFF. The CDR3 region has the DNA TGCGCCAGCAGCCGGGACAGGGGAGACACCGGGGAGCTGTTTTTT.

The CDR3 nucleotides are TGTGCCAGCAGCAAACAGGGGGTAGCCAGCGAGCAGTACTTC. It yields the protein CASSKQGVASEQYF. The chain joins TRBV7-3 to TRBJ2-7; 8 bases line up with TRBD1. This CDR3 contains 14 residues. J was trimmed by 6 bases and V by 5 bases; bases with no gene match: 9. Germline V gives CDR1 SGHTA, CDR2 FQGTGA.

The chain uses TRBV27 and TRBJ1-2; 9 nucleotides match TRBD1. This CDR3 comprises 18 residues. Germline CDR1 reads MNHEY; CDR2 reads SMNVEV (reference sequence). Germline trimming cut 1 base from V and 3 bases from J; bases unmatched to any gene: 12. CDR3 nucleotides: TGTGCCAGCAGTTTATACTCGGACAGGGGATTTATAGACTATGGCTACACCTTC. It encodes CASSLYSDRGFIDYGYTF.

The rearrangement joins TRBV11-1 to TRBJ2-3, with D unclear. Germline loops: CDR1 SGHAT, CDR2 FQDESV (reference sequence). The V gene lost 0 bases and the J gene lost 4 bases, with 11 bases spanning the gap. The CDR3 runs to 15 residues. The CDR3 sequence is CASSLAGPTPDTQYF. Here the CDR3 DNA reads TGTGCCAGCAGCTTAGCGGGCCCGACCCCAGATACGCAGTATTTT.

The V call is TRBV6-6, the J call TRBJ1-2; 8 nucleotides line up with TRBD1. The trim removed 2 bases at V and 7 bases at J, leaving 3 bases unmatched. Germline assignment: CDR1 MNHNY and CDR2 SVGAGI (reference sequence). The CDR3 consists of 13 residues. The CDR3 reads CASSYGQGFGYTF. In DNA form, the CDR3 reads TGTGCCAGCAGTTACGGACAGGGTTTTGGCTACACCTTC.

This clone showed up just once. CDR3 region: CASSLGGDRSNQPQHF. The DNA for the CDR3 is TGTGCCAGCAGCTTGGGGGGGGACAGGAGCAATCAGCCCCAGCATTTT. This chain connects TRBV5-4 to TRBJ1-5; 8 bases align to TRBD1. This CDR3 region has 16 residues. The germline V gene encodes CDR1 SGHNT and CDR2 YYREEE (reference sequence). V lost 0 bases, J lost 1 base, and 3 bases stayed unmatched.

Here the CDR3 DNA reads TGCGCCAGCAGCCAAGAGGGACAGGGATCACCCCTCCACTTT. Amino acids: CASSQEGQGSPLHF. The chain has TRBV4-3 and TRBJ1-6; 9 bases agree with TRBD1. There are 14 residues in the CDR3. In germline, CDR1 is LGHNA, CDR2 YSLEER. V lost 0 bases and J lost 10; bases outside the gene matches: 1.

The chain joins TRBV2 to TRBJ1-5, with 9 bases identical to TRBD1. This CDR3 spans 14 amino acids. J was trimmed by 6 bases and V by 5 bases; bases with no gene match: 5. CDR1 is SNHLY, CDR2 FYNNEI, per germline. CDR3 sequence (DNA): TGTGCCAGCAGTCCGGACAGGGGAGTTCAGCCCCAGCATTTT. This codes for CASSPDRGVQPQHF.

The chain links TRBV30 to TRBJ2-3; 7 bases are shared with TRBD1. Trimming removed 0 bases from V and 2 bases from J; junction bases left unmatched: 5. The CDR3 extends over 15 amino acids. Germline V gene lookup returns CDR1 GTSNPN and CDR2 SVGIG (reference sequence). The CDR3 DNA sequence: TGTGCCTGGAGTGTGGGGACAGCCAACACAGATACGCAGTATTTT. It specifies CAWSVGTANTDTQYF.

This sequence joins TRBV4-3 and TRBJ1-4; D is perhaps TRBD1 (6 bases). The CDR3 spans 17 residues. Trimming stripped 0 bases from V and 7 bases from J, with 18 bases between. CDR1 and CDR2 (germline): LGHNA, YSLEER. The CDR3 region has the DNA TGCGCCAGCAGCCAAGAGGGCGGGGGGCAGGGGAGTGAAAAACTGTTTTTT. Protein sequence: CASSQEGGGQGSEKLFF.

The gene calls are TRBV30 and TRBJ1-1; 9 bases fit TRBD1. CDR3 size: 15 residues. V lost 2 bases and J lost 1; bases outside the gene matches: 5. Per germline, CDR1 GTSNPN and CDR2 SVGIG (reference sequence). The CDR3 nucleotides read TGTGCCTGGAGTCTGGGGACAGGGAAGAACACTGAAGCTTTCTTT. As protein: CAWSLGTGKNTEAFF. Together with reference TRBV30 and TRBJ1-1, the CDR3 gives the full variable domain: SQTIHQWPATLVQPVGSPLSLECTVEGTSNPNLYWYRQAAGRGLQLLFYSVGIGQISSEVPQNLSASRPQDRQFILSSKKLLLSDSGFYLCAWSLGTGKNTEAFFGQGTRLTVV.

This clone was seen only once. The V and J genes are TRBV5-4 and TRBJ1-1; TRBD1 agrees at 9 bases. The length of the CDR3 is 15 residues. Germline loops: CDR1 SGHNT, CDR2 YYREEE (reference sequence). V lost 2 bases to trimming and J lost 7 bases; unmatched junction nucleotides: 9. The CDR3 region is CASSFPGQGRGEAFF. CDR3 DNA sequence: TGTGCCAGCAGCTTTCCGGGACAGGGAAGGGGTGAAGCTTTCTTT.

This sequence joins TRBV9 and TRBJ2-1; D might be TRBD2 (6 bases). V was pared by 1 base and J by 1 base, with 9 bases between. Germline assignment: CDR1 SGDLS and CDR2 YYNGEE. The CDR3 runs 15 residues. CDR3 loop: CASSVKRGSYNEQFF. In DNA, the CDR3 is TGTGCCAGCAGCGTAAAACGGGGGTCCTACAATGAGCAGTTCTTC.

This chain links TRBV30 with TRBJ1-6; 7 bases align to TRBD1. CDR1 and CDR2 from the germline V gene are GTSNPN and SVGIG (reference sequence). This CDR3 comprises 15 residues. Germline trimming cut 5 bases from V and 0 bases from J; bases unmatched to any gene: 4. CDR3 residues: CAWDRVSSYNSPLHF. DNA for the CDR3: TGTGCCTGGGACAGGGTGAGCTCCTATAATTCACCCCTCCACTTT.

The chain links TRBV11-3 to TRBJ2-5; 8 bases are shared with TRBD1. With V trimmed by 5 bases and J by 3 bases, 17 bases remained unmatched. Germline V gives CDR1 SGHNT, CDR2 YENEEA. The CDR3 covers 18 residues. The CDR3 loop reads CASSPGDRFGAREETQYF. CDR3 sequence (DNA): TGTGCCAGCAGCCCAGGGGACAGGTTCGGGGCCAGGGAAGAGACCCAGTACTTC.

The chain uses TRBV6-5 and TRBJ1-1; TRBD1 matches 10 bases. Trimming at V came to 4 bases and at J to 4 bases, leaving 6 bases not matched to a gene. Germline V CDR1 and CDR2: MNHEY, SVGAGI. The CDR3 consists of 15 residues. The CDR3 spells CASSFSRTGGTEAFF. Here the CDR3 DNA reads TGTGCCAGCAGTTTCTCTCGGACAGGGGGCACTGAAGCTTTCTTT.